The rows below give T cell receptor beta chains drawn from one sample of a study of CD8 T cells in ankylosing spondylitis. MiXCR was run by TCRdb on the 5' RACE reads, yielding one entry per CDR3 protein. The sample carries about 280,000 distinct CDR3 sequences, 20% recorded once. Sequenced: blood, either unsorted or a sorted T cell fraction (not recorded which). The receptors were gathered from a male donor with ankylosing spondylitis or in good health (not recorded which). Both conserved end residues are part of each CDR3. Each record gives: J gene, V gene, D gene, clone size, CDR3 protein, CDR3 DNA. A D gene is named only where the DNA matches it firmly. A clone size is listed for some rows: how often the clone was seen (once, few, many), or a class if it is expanded.

>TRBJ2-2|TRBV4-1|.|many
CASSQGEWRGPDTGELFF
TGCGCCAGCAGCCAAGGGGAGTGGCGGGGCCCAGACACCGGGGAGCTGTTTTTT
>TRBJ2-1|TRBV20-1|TRBD2|few
CSARQRGGLYEQFF
TGCAGTGCTAGACAGCGGGGGGGCCTCTATGAGCAGTTCTTC
>TRBJ2-2|TRBV7-2|.|.
CASSLARKNTGELFF
TGTGCCAGCAGCTTAGCTCGCAAGAACACCGGGGAGCTGTTTTTT
>TRBJ1-5|TRBV12-3/TRBV12-4|.|few
CASSLGYDNQPQHF
TGTGCCAGCAGTTTGGGGTACGACAATCAGCCCCAGCATTTT
>TRBJ2-1|TRBV9|.|many
CASSVATGTTYNEQFF
TGTGCCAGCAGCGTAGCGACGGGCACCACCTACAATGAGCAGTTCTTC
>TRBJ2-1|TRBV9|.|.
CASSVDGRYNEQFF
TGTGCCAGCAGCGTAGACGGTCGTTACAATGAGCAGTTCTTC
>TRBJ2-1|TRBV28|.|once
CASSSVGDEQFF
TGTGCCAGCAGTTCCGTGGGGGATGAGCAGTTCTTC
>TRBJ2-3|TRBV20-1|TRBD2|.
CSARDLSGRDGSTDTQYF
TGCAGTGCTAGAGATCTCAGCGGGAGAGATGGTAGCACAGATACGCAGTATTTT
>TRBJ2-1|TRBV12-3/TRBV12-4|TRBD2|.
CASSSGGASGVHNEQFF
TGTGCCAGCAGTTCCGGGGGGGCTAGCGGGGTCCACAATGAGCAGTTCTTC
>TRBJ2-5|TRBV9|.|.
CASSVDPGPPQETQYF
TGTGCCAGCAGCGTAGACCCAGGGCCCCCACAAGAGACCCAGTACTTC
>TRBJ2-5|TRBV27|.|.
CASSSRVLETQYF
TGTGCCAGCAGTTCCAGGGTCCTCGAGACCCAGTACTTC
>TRBJ1-1|TRBV5-6|.|many
CASSLSLGEAFF
TGTGCCAGCAGCTTGAGCTTAGGTGAAGCTTTCTTT
>TRBJ1-1|TRBV12-3/TRBV12-4|.|.
CASSSRNSGGAFF
TGTGCCAGCAGTTCTAGGAATAGCGGCGGAGCTTTCTTT
>TRBJ2-1|TRBV5-1|.|.
CASTERNEQFF
TGCGCCAGCACCGAGAGGAATGAGCAGTTCTTC